These 22 T cell receptor beta chains were sequenced from one sample in a study of blood T cell repertoires in COVID-19 (dated by TCRdb to 2020 to 2022). Library preparation used the immunoSEQ multiplex PCR assay. Imported from immuneACCESS, the table was reduced by TCRdb to in-frame sequences with V and J called. These copies leave out some clones; in studies compared against another copy, an unresolved V gene accounts for under half, and the cause of the remainder is not known. The sample data list 81,000 or so clones, and around four fifths of these were observed just once. Around 11% of the sample is in the top ten clones. Sequencing input: peripheral blood. Source of these receptors: a woman between 65 and 79 years old with active or convalescent COVID-19.

The J gene is TRBJ1-1, the V gene TRBV6-6, with 9 nucleotides matching TRBD1. The CDR3 contains 13 residues. Germline lookup yields CDR1 MNHNY and CDR2 SVGAGI (reference sequence). With V trimmed by 11 bases and J by 1 base, 5 bases remained unmatched. In nucleotides, the CDR3 is TGTGCCGGCCACAGGGGGCGGAACACTGAAGCTTTCTTT. It is translated as CAGHRGRNTEAFF.

V and J are TRBV15 and TRBJ2-4; 7 bases match TRBD2. V was pared by 0 bases and J by 0 bases, with 8 bases of the junction left unmatched. The CDR3 extends over 18 amino acids. Germline V CDR1 and CDR2: LNHNV, YYDKDF (reference sequence). This CDR3 is CATSREGGSELAKNIQYF. The CDR3 nucleotides read TGTGCCACCAGCAGAGAGGGGGGGTCAGAACTAGCCAAAAACATTCAGTACTTC.

This rearrangement joins TRBV19 to TRBJ2-5; 9 bases line up with TRBD1. Germline-derived CDR1 and CDR2 are LNHDA and SQIVND (reference sequence). The V segment lost 1 base and the J segment 5 bases; nucleotides outside the gene matches: 5. The CDR3 extends over 15 amino acids. CDR3 coding DNA: TGTGCCAGTAGTATAGGTCGGACAGGGGAGGAGACCCAGTACTTC. Encoded protein: CASSIGRTGEETQYF.

This clone was detected once. The chain joins TRBV4-1 to TRBJ2-7; D may be TRBD1 (5 bases). The V and J ends lost 1 base and 2 bases respectively, with 12 bases between them. The CDR3 is 15 amino acids. CDR1 is MGHRA, CDR2 YSYEKL, per germline. The CDR3 reads CASSQGEDSTYEQYF. CDR3 sequence (DNA): TGCGCCAGCAGCCAAGGCGAAGACAGTACCTACGAGCAGTACTTC.

The rearrangement uses TRBV7-2 and TRBJ2-5, with TRBD2 matching 10 bases. The CDR3 is 15 residues long. V shed 2 bases and J 5 bases; nucleotides not matched to a gene: 5. Germline values: CDR1 SGHTA, CDR2 FQGNSA. As DNA, the CDR3 is TGTGCCAGCAGCTTAACTAGCGGGGTGTGGGAGACCCAGTACTTC. Protein: CASSLTSGVWETQYF.

V and J are TRBV27 and TRBJ1-1; maybe TRBD1 (6 bases). Between the trimmed V and J ends, which lost 5 bases and 11 bases, there was a span of 27 bases. Germline values: CDR1 MNHEY, CDR2 SMNVEV (reference sequence). The CDR3 contains 16 residues. The CDR3 is CASSANRVRSVEEAFF. CDR3 coding DNA: TGTGCCAGCAGTGCAAACAGGGTCCGGTCTGTTGAGGAGGCTTTCTTT.

This sequence joins TRBV6-2 or TRBV6-3 and TRBJ2-7, with a tentative D call TRBD2 (7 bases). Germline V gene sequence: CDR1 MNHEY, CDR2 SVGEGT. V was cut by 5 bases and J by 4 bases, with 15 bases left in between. The CDR3 spans 14 residues. CDR3 in amino acids: CASSQGGALYEQYF. The CDR3 coding sequence is TGTGCCAGCAGTCAAGGGGGGGCCTTGTACGAGCAGTACTTC.

The V and J genes are TRBV5-1 and TRBJ2-5, with 12 bases aligning to TRBD1. The ends lost 4 bases at V and 4 bases at J; junction bases unmatched: 2. CDR3 size: 14 residues. Germline CDR1 and CDR2: SGHRS and YFSETQ. The CDR3 nucleotides are TGCGCCAGCAGCGGGACAGGGGGCATAGAGACCCAGTACTTC. As protein: CASSGTGGIETQYF.

J is TRBJ1-1 and V is TRBV2; D is undetermined. Germline V gene data show CDR1 as SNHLY and CDR2 as FYNNEI. With 8 bases removed from V and 1 base from J, the gap between germline ends came to 8 bases. This CDR3 is built from 12 residues. CDR3 nucleotide sequence: TGTGCCAGCGGGCGGGAGAACACTGAAGCTTTCTTT. It translates to CASGRENTEAFF.

Details on this clone: The same CDR3 is also encoded by other DNA sequences in this sample. The rearrangement links TRBV5-1 to TRBJ2-7, with 9 bases that match TRBD1. The CDR3 has 15 amino acids. The V segment lost 0 bases and the J segment 2 bases; nucleotides outside the gene matches: 3. Germline loops: CDR1 SGHRS, CDR2 YFSETQ. CDR3 bases: TGCGCCAGCAGCTTGGAAACAGGGGGCCCCTACGAGCAGTACTTC. Translation gives CASSLETGGPYEQYF.

The CDR3 region has the DNA TGTGCCAGCACCCGGGGTAGCGGGGGGGCCCGCACAGATACGCAGTATTTT. It codes for CASTRGSGGARTDTQYF. This chain links TRBV5-4 with TRBJ2-3; 11 bases fit TRBD2. The CDR3 contains 17 residues. Germline V gene sequence: CDR1 SGHNT, CDR2 YYREEE (reference sequence). With V trimmed by 6 bases and J by 1 base, 10 bases remained unmatched.

This chain connects TRBV7-9 to TRBJ1-1; D gene ambiguous. The germline CDR1 and CDR2 sequences are SEHNR and FQNEAQ (reference sequence). V dropped 4 bases and J dropped 4 bases, with 13 bases sitting between them. The CDR3 runs to 14 residues. CDR3 bases: TGTGCCAGCAGCTCGGGGAGGGCGACCACTGAAGCTTTCTTT. It yields the protein CASSSGRATTEAFF.

The gene calls are TRBV5-1 and TRBJ2-5; 8 bases agree with TRBD1. CDR1 and CDR2 (germline): SGHRS, YFSETQ. V lost 7 bases, J lost 2 bases, and 7 bases stayed unmatched. CDR3 length: 14 amino acids. CDR3 nucleotide sequence: TGCGCCAGCGCCGCCGGACAGGGACAAGAGACCCAGTACTTC. It yields the protein CASAAGQGQETQYF.

The chain employs TRBV9 and TRBJ2-2; a weak D match, TRBD2 (5 bases). The CDR3 is 14 residues long. Per germline, CDR1 SGDLS and CDR2 YYNGEE. Trimming cost V 4 bases and J 6 bases, with 13 bases left between them. This chain's CDR3 is CASSPLLVAGELFF. CDR3 DNA: TGTGCCAGCAGCCCCCTACTAGTTGCCGGGGAGCTGTTTTTT.

The chain is built from TRBV7-9 and TRBJ1-2; D remains ambiguous. Trimming left V 3 bases short and J 7 bases short, with 21 bases between. The CDR3 is made up of 16 amino acids. Germline CDR1 and CDR2: SEHNR and FQNEAQ (reference sequence). The CDR3 bases are TGTGCCAGCAGCTTGTTTAGTCCCGGGGAAGGCGGTGGCTACACCTTC. This encodes CASSLFSPGEGGGYTF.

The chain has TRBV7-9 and TRBJ2-1; 12 bases match TRBD2. J was trimmed by 3 bases and V by 6 bases; bases with no gene match: 9. Germline V lookup: CDR1 SEHNR, CDR2 FQNEAQ (reference sequence). CDR3 length: 17 amino acids. The CDR3 DNA reads as TGTGCCAGCAGGGACATGACTAGCGGGGGCCGCTACAATGAGCAGTTCTTC. It specifies CASRDMTSGGRYNEQFF.

The chain carries TRBV9 and TRBJ1-3; the match to TRBD1 covers 11 bases. V lost 0 bases, J lost 3 bases, and 11 bases stayed unmatched. Germline loops: CDR1 SGDLS, CDR2 YYNGEE. The CDR3 totals 19 residues. The CDR3 DNA is TGTGCCAGCAGCGTAGCGGACAGGGGGCTTGCATGGTATGGAAACACCATATATTTT. This sequence encodes CASSVADRGLAWYGNTIYF. Full variable domain (missing parts from reference TRBV9 and TRBJ1-3): DSGVTQTPKHLITATGQRVTLRCSPRSGDLSVYWYQQSLDQGLQFLIQYYNGEERAKGNILERFSAQQFPDLHSELNLSSLELGDSALYFCASSVADRGLAWYGNTIYFGEGSWLTVV.

V gene TRBV2 combines with J gene TRBJ1-2; D is unresolved. Trimming left V 3 bases short and J 2 bases short, with 10 bases between. This CDR3 region has 14 residues. Germline CDR1 and CDR2: SNHLY and FYNNEI. The CDR3 DNA sequence: TGTGCCAGCAGTGACAGAGGCAGAAACTATGGCTACACCTTC. Translation: CASSDRGRNYGYTF. The full variable domain, in which reference TRBV2 and TRBJ1-2 provide the parts outside the CDR3, is EPEVTQTPSHQVTQMGQEVILRCVPISNHLYFYWYRQILGQKVEFLVSFYNNEISEKSEIFDDQFSVERPDGSNFTLKIRSTKLEDSAMYFCASSDRGRNYGYTFGSGTRLTVV.

The V call is TRBV3-1 (or the pseudogene TRBV3-2), the J call TRBJ1-3; TRBD1 matches at 7 bases. Germline assignment: CDR1 LGHDT and CDR2 YNNKEL (reference sequence). CDR3 size: 15 residues. V was clipped by 4 bases and J by 3 bases; unmatched bases: 6. For the CDR3, the DNA is TGTGCCAGCAGCCCAGAGGACAGGTTTGGAAACACCATATATTTT. This gives the protein CASSPEDRFGNTIYF.

This clone was recorded only once. The V gene is TRBV29-1, the J gene TRBJ2-1; weak D call: TRBD1 (5 bases). The CDR3 runs 15 residues. V lost 0 bases and J 14 bases, leaving 23 bases between the germline ends. Looked up from germline, CDR1 is SQVTM and CDR2 is ANQGSEA. Written as DNA, the CDR3 is TGCAGCGTTGAAGAGGATAGGCAGGGTATCATCGTCGAGTTCTTC. It is translated as CSVEEDRQGIIVEFF.

The CDR3 region has the DNA TGTGCCAGAAGCTTGGGAGTTGGTGGCTACACCTTC. Amino acid sequence: CARSLGVGGYTF. The chain recombines TRBV5-3 with TRBJ1-2; no clear D gene. TRBV5-3 is designated an ORF whose function remains uncertain. V lost 0 bases, J lost 7 bases, and 7 bases lay in between. The CDR3 length is 12 residues.

V usage is TRBV5-4 and J usage is TRBJ2-2, with a tentative D call TRBD1 (6 bases). Trimming removed 4 bases from V and 1 base from J, with 11 bases in between. This CDR3 region has 15 residues. Germline CDR1 SGHNT, CDR2 YYREEE (reference sequence). The CDR3 DNA sequence: TGTGCCAGCAGCACGACAGGCTTGAACACCGGGGAGCTGTTTTTT. Translated, it gives CASSTTGLNTGELFF.